Shown below are 5 T cell receptor beta chains from a single sample sequenced in a study of shared clonotypes between healthy human individuals. Clones were sequenced by immunoSEQ multiplex PCR, and TCRdb holds only the in-frame ones, with some missing. This table holds a few million clones, roughly 92% found once. The sequenced sample was naive CD4+ T cells sorted from blood. Subset in this sample: CD45RA+ positively selected. These receptors were taken from a man between 18 and 35 years old in good health.

The genes are TRBV28 and TRBJ2-3; 7 nucleotides agree with TRBD2. Germline V gene lookup returns CDR1 MDHEN and CDR2 SYDVKM. V was clipped by 4 bases and J by 3 bases; unmatched bases: 10. The CDR3 is 16 amino acids. CDR3 sequence: CASSWLAGDTTDTQYF. The CDR3 DNA reads TGTGCCAGCAGTTGGTTGGCGGGAGATACGACAGATACGCAGTATTTT.

The chain combines TRBV6-5 with TRBJ2-7; D not certain. This CDR3 is 14 amino acids long. Germline lookup yields CDR1 MNHEY and CDR2 SVGAGI. The V and J ends lost 2 bases and 5 bases respectively, with 13 bases between them. The CDR3 protein is CASSYDWSGDEQYF. The DNA for the CDR3 is TGTGCCAGCAGTTACGACTGGTCTGGGGACGAGCAGTACTTC.

The V call is TRBV7-9, the J call TRBJ2-7; TRBD1 agrees at 7 bases. The CDR3 sequence is 14 residues long. V was pared by 5 bases and J by 2 bases, with 6 bases of the junction left unmatched. Germline CDR1 and CDR2: SEHNR and FQNEAQ (reference sequence). CDR3 nucleotide sequence: TGTGCCAGCAGCCCCGGGACAGTCCCCTACGAGCAGTACTTC. It encodes CASSPGTVPYEQYF.

This clone appeared a single time. V gene TRBV6-5 combines with J gene TRBJ1-2, with D perhaps matching TRBD1 (5 bases). Trimming cost V 6 bases and J 1 base, with 12 bases left between them. The germline V gene has CDR1 MNHEY and CDR2 SVGAGI. The CDR3 length is 14 residues. CDR3 in DNA: TGTGCCAGCAGCCCTGGGGGGTTTAACTATGGCTACACCTTC. It translates to CASSPGGFNYGYTF.

This chain uses TRBV19 with TRBJ1-1; D unresolved. V was cut by 5 bases and J by 2 bases, with 12 bases left in between. The CDR3 consists of 14 residues. CDR1 is LNHDA, CDR2 SQIVND, per germline (reference sequence). CDR3 in amino acids: CASSSLVRNTEAFF. The DNA of the CDR3 is TGTGCCAGTAGTTCCCTTGTTAGAAACACTGAAGCTTTCTTT.